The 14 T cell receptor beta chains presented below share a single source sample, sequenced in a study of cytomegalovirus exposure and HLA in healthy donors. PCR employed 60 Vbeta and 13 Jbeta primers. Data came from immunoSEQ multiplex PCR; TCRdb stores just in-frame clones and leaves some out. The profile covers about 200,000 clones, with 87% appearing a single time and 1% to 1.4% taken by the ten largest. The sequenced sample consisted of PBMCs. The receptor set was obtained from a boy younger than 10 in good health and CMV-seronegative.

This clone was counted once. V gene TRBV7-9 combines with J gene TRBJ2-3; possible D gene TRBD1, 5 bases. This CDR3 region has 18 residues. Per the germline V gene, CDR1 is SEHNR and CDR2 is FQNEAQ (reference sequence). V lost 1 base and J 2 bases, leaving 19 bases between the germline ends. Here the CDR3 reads CASSLDPPGRVPTDTQYF. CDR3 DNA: TGTGCCAGCAGCTTAGACCCGCCGGGCAGGGTTCCCACAGATACGCAGTATTTT.

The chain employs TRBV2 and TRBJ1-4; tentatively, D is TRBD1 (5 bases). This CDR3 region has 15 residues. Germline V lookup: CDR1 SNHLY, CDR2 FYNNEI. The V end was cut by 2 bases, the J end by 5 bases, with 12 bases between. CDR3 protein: CASSEQGGANEKLFF. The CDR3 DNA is TGTGCCAGCAGTGAACAGGGCGGGGCCAATGAAAAACTGTTTTTT.

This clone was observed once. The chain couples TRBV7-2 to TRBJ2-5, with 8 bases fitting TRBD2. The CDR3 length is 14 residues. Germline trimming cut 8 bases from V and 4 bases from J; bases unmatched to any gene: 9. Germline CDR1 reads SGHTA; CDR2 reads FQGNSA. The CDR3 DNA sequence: TGTGCCAGCTTGGCGGGGGGCACGTTAGAGACCCAGTACTTC. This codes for CASLAGGTLETQYF.

The CDR3 DNA reads TGCAGCGCAGGACAGTCAGATAATGAAAAACTGTTTTTT. Translated, it gives CSAGQSDNEKLFF. V usage is TRBV29-1 and J usage is TRBJ1-4; tentatively, D is TRBD1 (6 bases). This CDR3 is built from 13 residues. Deletions cut 7 bases from V and 4 bases from J, with 13 bases between. Germline loops: CDR1 SQVTM, CDR2 ANQGSEA.

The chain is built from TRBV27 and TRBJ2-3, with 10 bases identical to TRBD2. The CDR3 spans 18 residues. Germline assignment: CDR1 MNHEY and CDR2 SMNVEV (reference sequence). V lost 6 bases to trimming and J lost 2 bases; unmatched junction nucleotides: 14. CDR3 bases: TGTGCCAGCAGAGTTGGCACCCGGACTAGCGGTATCACAGATACGCAGTATTTT. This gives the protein CASRVGTRTSGITDTQYF.

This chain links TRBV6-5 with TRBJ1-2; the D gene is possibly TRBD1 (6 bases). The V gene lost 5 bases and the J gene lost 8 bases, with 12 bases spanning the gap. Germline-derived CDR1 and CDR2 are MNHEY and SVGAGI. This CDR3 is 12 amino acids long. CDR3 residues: CASSRQDGGYTF. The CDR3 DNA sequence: TGTGCCAGCAGTCGACAGGATGGGGGCTACACCTTC.

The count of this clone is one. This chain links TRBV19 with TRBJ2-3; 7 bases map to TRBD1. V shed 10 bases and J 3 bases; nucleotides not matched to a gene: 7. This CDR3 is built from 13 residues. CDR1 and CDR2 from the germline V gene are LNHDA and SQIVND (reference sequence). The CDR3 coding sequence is TGTGCCACCACGACAGGGACAACAGATACGCAGTATTTT. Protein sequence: CATTTGTTDTQYF.

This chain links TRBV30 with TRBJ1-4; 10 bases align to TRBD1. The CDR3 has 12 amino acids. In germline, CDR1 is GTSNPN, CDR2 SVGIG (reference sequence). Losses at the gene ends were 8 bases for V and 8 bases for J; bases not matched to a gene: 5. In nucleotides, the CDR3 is TGTGCCGCCCGGGACAGGGGAGAAAAACTGTTTTTT. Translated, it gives CAARDRGEKLFF.

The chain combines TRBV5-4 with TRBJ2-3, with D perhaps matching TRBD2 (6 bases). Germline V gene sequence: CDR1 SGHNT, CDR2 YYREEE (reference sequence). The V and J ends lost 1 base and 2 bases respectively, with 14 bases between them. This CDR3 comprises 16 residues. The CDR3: CASSLSLALSTDTQYF. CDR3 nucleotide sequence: TGTGCCAGCAGCTTGTCTCTAGCGCTTTCCACAGATACGCAGTATTTT.

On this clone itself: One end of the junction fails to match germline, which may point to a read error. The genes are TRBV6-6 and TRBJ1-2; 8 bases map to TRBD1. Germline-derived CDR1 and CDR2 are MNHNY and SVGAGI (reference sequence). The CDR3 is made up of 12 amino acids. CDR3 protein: CAGSYRTGGYTF. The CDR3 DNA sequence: TGTGCCGGCAGTTACCGGACAGGGGGCTACACCTTC.

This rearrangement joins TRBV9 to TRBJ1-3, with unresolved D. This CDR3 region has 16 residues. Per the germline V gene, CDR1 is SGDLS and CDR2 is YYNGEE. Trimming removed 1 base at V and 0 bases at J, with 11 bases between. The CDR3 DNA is TGTGCCAGCAGCGTATATAAGGAGGCCTCTGGAAACACCATATATTTT. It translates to CASSVYKEASGNTIYF.

The CDR3 bases are TGTGCCAGCAGCCCTGGGACAGGGCACACTGAAGCTTTCTTT. Protein: CASSPGTGHTEAFF. The chain carries TRBV7-3 and TRBJ1-1; 9 bases fit TRBD1. The CDR3 contains 14 residues. Germline assignment: CDR1 SGHTA and CDR2 FQGTGA. The trim removed 5 bases at V and 3 bases at J, leaving 4 bases unmatched.

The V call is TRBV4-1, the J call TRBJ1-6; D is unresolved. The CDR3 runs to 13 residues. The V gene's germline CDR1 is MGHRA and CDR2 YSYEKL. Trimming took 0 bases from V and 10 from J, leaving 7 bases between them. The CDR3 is CASSQDEESPLHF. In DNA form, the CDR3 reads TGCGCCAGCAGCCAAGACGAGGAATCACCCCTCCACTTT.

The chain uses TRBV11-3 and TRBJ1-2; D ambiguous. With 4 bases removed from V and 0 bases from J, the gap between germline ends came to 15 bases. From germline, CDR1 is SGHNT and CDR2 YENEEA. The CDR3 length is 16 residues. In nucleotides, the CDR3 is TGTGCCAGCAGCTGTAATACAGTGTTAGCTAACTATGGCTACACCTTC. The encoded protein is CASSCNTVLANYGYTF.